The clone carrying this TCR beta chain was observed at least ten times. Its antigen is still unknown. This sample is drawn from a study of prognosis after radiotherapy for stage I lung cancer. In the study overall: The patients included around 13 who had newly diagnosed primary stage I lung tumors, along with four or five others who had oligometastatic NSCLC after their primary tumor had been surgically resected. Regarding the study as a whole: In patients with versus without metastases, TRBV and TRBJ gene usage reportedly differed. With medians of about 10,000 versus 6,900, unique TCR clone counts fell after stereotactic body radiation therapy.

Peripheral blood samples of roughly 5.9 milliliters were drawn at each of two time points. The CDR3 runs to 14 residues. Germline lookup yields CDR1 LNHDA and CDR2 SQIVND (reference sequence). The trim removed 4 bases at V and 6 bases at J, leaving 5 bases unmatched. Amplicons of TCR beta CDR3 were generated from genomic DNA by two-round multiplex PCR. Primers were specific to each TRBV and TRBJ gene in first-round PCR. MiXCR, applied by TCRdb to the multiplex PCR reads, yields one record per CDR3 protein. This sample has over 9,000 distinct CDR3 sequences; 35% occur once, and the top ten carry approximately 50%.

The genes are TRBV19 and TRBJ2-2; 7 positions agree with TRBD1. This specimen was PBMCs, taken before or after stereotactic body radiation therapy (not recorded which). This clonotype was sampled from a donor over 45 with non-small cell lung cancer. In DNA form, the CDR3 reads TGTGCCAGTAGTAAGAACAGGGGAGCCGGGGAGCTGTTTTTT. Amino acids: CASSKNRGAGELFF. The full variable domain, completed using reference TRBV19 and TRBJ2-2, is DGGITQSPKYLFRKEGQNVTLSCEQNLNHDAMYWYRQDPGQGLRLIYYSQIVNDFQKGDIAEGYSVSREKKESFPLTVTSAQKNPTAFYLCASSKNRGAGELFFGEGSRLTVL.